A single sample gave rise to the 24 T cell receptor beta chains below, sequenced in a study of shared clonotypes between healthy human individuals. Generated by immunoSEQ multiplex PCR, the TCRdb table keeps only in-frame clones and is missing some. The sample has about 1 million clones; 65% to 80% are singletons. The sequenced sample consisted of memory CD4+ T cells sorted from blood. The subset: CD45RA-negative fraction. Receptors were obtained from a man younger than 30 in good health.

V is TRBV5-1 and J is TRBJ1-3; TRBD1 matches 10 bases. The CDR3 has 15 amino acids. After removal of 4 bases from V and 3 bases from J, the junction contained 4 bases not matched to a gene. CDR1 and CDR2 (germline): SGHRS, YFSETQ. The CDR3 spells CASSLTGGGGNTIYF. The DNA of the CDR3 is TGCGCCAGCAGCCTGACAGGGGGCGGTGGAAACACCATATATTTT.

This sequence joins TRBV30 and TRBJ2-7; possibly TRBD2 for D (5 bases). Between the trimmed V and J ends, which lost 6 bases and 1 base, there was a span of 13 bases. This CDR3 contains 13 residues. In germline, CDR1 is GTSNPN, CDR2 SVGIG (reference sequence). The CDR3 region has the DNA TGTGCCTGCGGGGTATTTGGATCCTACGAGCAGTACTTC. Its protein is CACGVFGSYEQYF.

The genes are TRBV6-5 and TRBJ1-5; D remains ambiguous. V lost 6 bases and J 0 bases, leaving 9 bases between the germline ends. Germline values: CDR1 MNHEY, CDR2 SVGAGI. CDR3 length: 14 residues. The CDR3 coding sequence is TGTGCCAGCAGAACCGGACGTAGCAATCAGCCCCAGCATTTT. Translated, it gives CASRTGRSNQPQHF.

The gene calls are TRBV27 and TRBJ2-2; no definite D call. The CDR3 covers 15 residues. Germline-derived CDR1 and CDR2 are MNHEY and SMNVEV (reference sequence). V was shortened by 1 base and J by 2 bases, with 8 bases between the two germline ends. In DNA, the CDR3 is TGTGCCAGCAGTTTATTTGGAGCTAACACCGGGGAGCTGTTTTTT. Its protein product is CASSLFGANTGELFF.

Concerning this clone itself: The sample holds other DNA sequences that translate to the same CDR3. This chain connects TRBV29-1 to TRBJ2-2; 11 nucleotides agree with TRBD2. The CDR3 is made up of 14 amino acids. J gave up 2 bases and V 6 bases, and 2 bases lay outside the gene matches. Germline CDR1 is SQVTM and CDR2 is ANQGSEA. The CDR3 spells CSVGTSGNTGELFF. Here the CDR3 DNA reads TGCAGCGTGGGGACTAGCGGAAACACCGGGGAGCTGTTTTTT.

This clone has ten or more counts. The chain is built from TRBV4-3 and TRBJ2-5; 9 nucleotides align to TRBD2. The CDR3 is 15 residues long. Germline V lookup: CDR1 LGHNA, CDR2 YSLEER. The trim removed 1 base at V and 4 bases at J, leaving 4 bases unmatched. The chain's CDR3 is CASSQGLAVGETQYF. The CDR3 region has the DNA TGCGCCAGCAGCCAAGGACTAGCGGTAGGAGAGACCCAGTACTTC.

V usage is TRBV6-1 and J usage is TRBJ2-1, with D perhaps being TRBD1 or TRBD2 (5 bases each). Germline CDR1 MNHNS, CDR2 SASEGT. The V end was cut by 4 bases, the J end by 2 bases, with 12 bases between. There are 15 residues in the CDR3. This CDR3 reads CASSVRDATYNEQFF. The CDR3 DNA is TGTGCCAGCAGTGTCCGGGACGCAACCTACAATGAGCAGTTCTTC.

The chain couples TRBV2 to TRBJ1-2; unclear D gene. V shed 6 bases and J shed 1 base, with 12 bases lying between them. The germline gives CDR1 SNHLY, CDR2 FYNNEI. The CDR3 loop spans 14 amino acids. The CDR3 is CASRLGDLNYGYTF. The CDR3 DNA sequence: TGTGCCAGCAGGTTGGGAGACCTTAACTATGGCTACACCTTC.

About this clone itself: The sample carries other DNA sequences with the same CDR3. V gene TRBV18 combines with J gene TRBJ2-1, with D possibly being TRBD2 (6 bases). The germline CDR1 and CDR2 sequences are KGHSH and LQKENI. V was trimmed by 2 bases and J by 7 bases, leaving 6 bases between them. The CDR3 is 12 residues long. Here the CDR3 reads CASSPGGNEQFF. DNA for the CDR3: TGTGCCAGCTCACCAGGGGGGAATGAGCAGTTCTTC.

The V call is TRBV30, the J call TRBJ2-1, with 10 nucleotides matching TRBD1. The junction had 4 bases not matched to a gene; V was cut back by 0 bases and J by 2 bases. Germline-derived CDR1 and CDR2 are GTSNPN and SVGIG (reference sequence). CDR3 length: 16 residues. This CDR3 is CAWSVLGTGAYNEQFF. The DNA of the CDR3 is TGTGCCTGGAGTGTACTTGGGACAGGGGCCTACAATGAGCAGTTCTTC.

V gene TRBV7-8 combines with J gene TRBJ1-5; D is ambiguous. There are 17 residues in the CDR3. Germline-derived CDR1 and CDR2 are SGHVS and FQNEAQ. V was clipped by 4 bases and J by 0 bases, with 16 bases between them. The CDR3 here is CASSSIRIGVSNQPQHF. For the CDR3, the DNA is TGTGCCAGCAGCTCCATAAGGATTGGAGTTAGCAATCAGCCCCAGCATTTT.

The chain couples TRBV5-1 to TRBJ2-5; no clear D. There are 12 residues in the CDR3. Trimming removed 4 bases from V and 1 base from J, with 5 bases in between. Germline V gene data show CDR1 as SGHRS and CDR2 as YFSETQ. CDR3 loop: CASSDSQETQYF. In DNA form, the CDR3 reads TGCGCCAGCAGCGACTCCCAAGAGACCCAGTACTTC.

The chain employs TRBV6-5 and TRBJ2-4, with a tentative D call TRBD2 (5 bases). With 4 bases removed from V and 3 bases from J, the gap between germline ends came to 13 bases. CDR3 length: 15 residues. Germline CDR1 is MNHEY and CDR2 is SVGAGI. In nucleotides, the CDR3 is TGTGCCAGCAGTTCCGCGGGTGGGGACAAAAACATTCAGTACTTC. This codes for CASSSAGGDKNIQYF.

The chain recombines TRBV28 with TRBJ1-5; D unresolved. Germline loops: CDR1 MDHEN, CDR2 SYDVKM. Deletions cut 3 bases from V and 3 bases from J, with 15 bases between. This CDR3 has 16 amino acids. The CDR3 loop is CASSFLDIRYNQPQHF. In nucleotides, the CDR3 is TGTGCCAGCAGTTTTTTGGATATACGGTACAATCAGCCCCAGCATTTT.

The rearrangement uses TRBV7-9 and TRBJ1-1; D is undetermined. The CDR3 covers 13 residues. V lost 5 bases, J lost 1 base, and 8 bases lay in between. From germline, CDR1 is SEHNR and CDR2 FQNEAQ (reference sequence). CDR3 sequence reads: CASSQEGNTEAFF. The CDR3 DNA sequence: TGTGCCAGCAGCCAAGAGGGGAACACTGAAGCTTTCTTT.

CDR3 in amino acids: CASSFLDRAGYTF. DNA for the CDR3: TGTGCCAGCAGTTTCCTGGACAGGGCTGGCTACACCTTC. The gene calls are TRBV27 and TRBJ1-2; 8 bases are a match to TRBD1. Trimming cost V 3 bases and J 7 bases; bases outside gene matches: 4. In germline, CDR1 is MNHEY, CDR2 SMNVEV (reference sequence). CDR3 length: 13 amino acids.

The chain carries TRBV6-1 and TRBJ1-5; perhaps TRBD1 as D (6 bases). Germline CDR1 and CDR2: MNHNS and SASEGT. The V end was cut by 0 bases, the J end by 7 bases, with 16 bases between. CDR3 size: 16 residues. The DNA for the CDR3 is TGTGCCAGCAGTGAAGCGCAGGGGAAAGGTCGGCAGCCCCAGCATTTT. Protein sequence: CASSEAQGKGRQPQHF.

The gene calls are TRBV6-5 and TRBJ1-4, with D unresolved. V was clipped by 8 bases and J by 8 bases, with 15 bases between them. This CDR3 has 13 amino acids. Germline assignment: CDR1 MNHEY and CDR2 SVGAGI. The CDR3 DNA follows: TGTGCCAGCTCCCGGGAGGGTTGGGAAAAACTGTTTTTT. Translated: CASSREGWEKLFF.

The gene calls are TRBV6-1 and TRBJ2-7; D call uncertain. V was cut by 5 bases and J by 3 bases, with 14 bases left in between. Germline V gene data show CDR1 as MNHNS and CDR2 as SASEGT. CDR3 length: 14 residues. CDR3 coding DNA: TGTGCCAGCAGTTTAACCCTAGGAATCTACGAGCAGTACTTC. Encoded protein: CASSLTLGIYEQYF.

The chain couples TRBV10-3 to TRBJ2-1; TRBD2 agrees at 10 bases. The length of the CDR3 is 18 residues. The J segment lost 3 bases and the V segment lost 6 bases, leaving 14 bases of the junction unmatched. In germline, CDR1 is ENHRY, CDR2 SYGVKD. The CDR3 bases are TGTGCCATCAGCTCTACCAGCGGGAGGGAAACCCTCTACAATGAGCAGTTCTTC. It codes for CAISSTSGRETLYNEQFF.

The rearrangement uses TRBV5-4 and TRBJ2-5; tentative D call: TRBD2 (5 bases). CDR3 size: 14 residues. Trimming took off 0 bases at V and 5 bases at J, with 11 bases between the two ends. CDR1 is SGHNT, CDR2 YYREEE, per germline (reference sequence). The CDR3 reads CASSLGLGAETQYF. The CDR3 nucleotides read TGTGCCAGCAGCTTGGGGCTGGGAGCCGAGACCCAGTACTTC. Looking up the rest from reference TRBV5-4 and TRBJ2-5 gives the full variable domain: ETGVTQSPTHLIKTRGQQVTLRCSSQSGHNTVSWYQQALGQGPQFIFQYYREEENGRGNFPPRFSGLQFPNYSSELNVNALELDDSALYLCASSLGLGAETQYFGPGTRLLVL.

About this clone: This sample also contains other DNA sequences that code for the same CDR3. The gene calls are TRBV6-1 and TRBJ1-2; D is ambiguous. The CDR3 sequence is 13 residues long. Between the trimmed V and J ends, which lost 3 bases and 7 bases, there was a span of 12 bases. CDR1 and CDR2 from the germline V gene are MNHNS and SASEGT. CDR3 coding DNA: TGTGCCAGCAGTGAGGCCGGGCGAGGTGGCTACACCTTC. Its translation: CASSEAGRGGYTF.

The rearrangement uses TRBV5-6 and TRBJ2-7; tentative D call: TRBD1 (5 bases). Germline lookup yields CDR1 SGHDT and CDR2 YYEEEE. This CDR3 region has 14 residues. V shed 3 bases and J shed 3 bases, with 13 bases lying between them. In DNA form, the CDR3 reads TGTGCCAGCAGCTCGGGCCCCACAGGCTACGAGCAGTACTTC. Its translation is CASSSGPTGYEQYF.

This clone was seen more than once but under ten times. The junction departs from the called germline gene at one end, perhaps through a read error. J is TRBJ1-1 and V is TRBV6-5; no reliable D call. The germline CDR1 and CDR2 sequences are MNHEY and SVGAGI. The CDR3 consists of 11 residues. CDR3 nucleotide sequence: TGTGCCAGCAGTCACTCAGGTGAAGCTTTCTTT. Translating it yields CASSHSGEAFF.